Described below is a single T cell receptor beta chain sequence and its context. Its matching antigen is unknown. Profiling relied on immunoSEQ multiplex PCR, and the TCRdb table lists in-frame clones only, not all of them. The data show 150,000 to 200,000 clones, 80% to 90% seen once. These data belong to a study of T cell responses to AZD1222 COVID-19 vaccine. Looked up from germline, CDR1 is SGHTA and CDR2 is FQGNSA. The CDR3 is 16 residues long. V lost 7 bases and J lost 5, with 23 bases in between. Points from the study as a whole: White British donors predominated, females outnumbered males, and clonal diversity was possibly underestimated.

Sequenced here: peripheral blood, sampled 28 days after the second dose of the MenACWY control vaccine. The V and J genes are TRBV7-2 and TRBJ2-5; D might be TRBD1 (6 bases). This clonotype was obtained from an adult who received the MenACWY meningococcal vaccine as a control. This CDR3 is CASTSKNRDLLETQYF. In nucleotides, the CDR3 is TGTGCCAGCACCTCTAAGAACAGGGACCTCTTGGAGACCCAGTACTTC.